This entry lists 27 T cell receptor beta chains sequenced from one sample in a study of early T cells in non-severe SARS-CoV-2 infection. TCRdb analysed the 5' RACE reads with MiXCR anew, one entry per CDR3 protein. Here the sample spans some 22,000 distinct CDR3 sequences, 4% to 5% being singletons. Sequenced input: whole blood. All receptors come from an adult who was a healthcare worker with PCR-confirmed SARS-CoV-2 infection or an uninfected control (not recorded which).

Many counts were recorded for this clonotype. The chain carries TRBV6-2 or TRBV6-3 and TRBJ2-3; D gene uncertain. The CDR3 consists of 15 residues. CDR1 MNHEY and CDR2 SVGEGT come from the germline V gene. Trimming took off 2 bases at V and 3 bases at J, with 12 bases between the two ends. The CDR3 loop is CASSYGIRRTDTQYF. The CDR3 DNA follows: TGTGCCAGCAGTTACGGGATCCGGAGAACAGATACGCAGTATTTT.

This clonotype was detected many times. V is TRBV11-2 and J is TRBJ2-1; D is uncertain. This CDR3 has 14 residues. The V gene's germline CDR1 is SGHAT and CDR2 FQNNGV. V shed 0 bases and J shed 6 bases, with 9 bases lying between them. This CDR3 reads CASSLDPAFNEQFF. CDR3 nucleotides: TGTGCCAGCAGCTTAGACCCAGCATTCAATGAGCAGTTCTTC.

This clonotype was counted many times. The genes are TRBV20-1 and TRBJ2-3, with a possible D match to TRBD2 (6 bases). CDR3 size: 13 residues. The germline V gene encodes CDR1 DFQATT and CDR2 SNEGSKA (reference sequence). V was pared by 5 bases and J by 5 bases, with 14 bases between. The CDR3 DNA follows: TGCAGTGCTTCCCGACTAGTAGGAGATACGCAGTATTTT. Amino acids: CSASRLVGDTQYF.

Ten or more counts support this clonotype. J is TRBJ1-2 and V is TRBV20-1; D is unresolved. The CDR3 length is 15 residues. V dropped 3 bases and J dropped 4 bases, with 18 bases sitting between them. The germline V gene has CDR1 DFQATT and CDR2 SNEGSKA (reference sequence). DNA of the CDR3: TGCAGTGCTAGGGGAGCTTCAATAGATCTCTATGGCTACACCTTC. Its protein is CSARGASIDLYGYTF.

This clonotype was seen at least ten times. The chain recombines TRBV11-1 with TRBJ1-6, with 8 bases lining up with TRBD1. With 2 bases clipped from V and 10 bases from J, the junction kept 7 bases outside the gene matches. This CDR3 spans 15 amino acids. Germline loops: CDR1 SGHAT, CDR2 FQDESV (reference sequence). This chain's CDR3 is CASSLSNRGTSPLHF. The CDR3 DNA reads TGTGCCAGCAGCTTATCTAACAGGGGGACGTCACCCCTCCACTTT.

This clonotype was picked up many times. The V call is TRBV20-1, the J call TRBJ2-5, with TRBD1 identical over 10 bases. After removal of 6 bases from V and 4 bases from J, the junction contained 17 bases not matched to a gene. The CDR3 runs to 17 residues. CDR1 DFQATT and CDR2 SNEGSKA come from the germline V gene (reference sequence). CDR3 region: CSAGVGTGVGLAETQYF. The CDR3 coding sequence is TGCAGTGCGGGCGTGGGGACAGGGGTTGGCCTTGCAGAGACCCAGTACTTC.

Ten or more counts support this clonotype. The V call is TRBV5-1, the J call TRBJ1-2, with D perhaps TRBD1 (6 bases). The CDR3 sequence is 15 residues long. V gave up 4 bases and J gave up 4 bases, with 17 bases separating them. Germline CDR1 SGHRS, CDR2 YFSETQ. The CDR3 sequence: CASSPWTARSYGYTF. The CDR3 coding sequence is TGCGCCAGCAGCCCCTGGACAGCCCGGAGCTATGGCTACACCTTC.

In this sample, this clonotype turned up many times. This chain connects TRBV2 to TRBJ1-1; TRBD1 might be the D (6 bases). V lost 7 bases and J 0 bases, leaving 15 bases between the germline ends. Germline-derived CDR1 and CDR2 are SNHLY and FYNNEI. This CDR3 has 15 amino acids. The CDR3 loop is CASTKQGLMNTEAFF. The CDR3 region has the DNA TGTGCCAGCACCAAACAGGGCTTGATGAACACTGAAGCTTTCTTT.

The V and J genes are TRBV11-2 and TRBJ2-2, with a weak D call TRBD2 (6 bases). CDR1 is SGHAT, CDR2 FQNNGV, per germline. V lost 4 bases, J lost 8 bases, and 17 bases lay in between. There are 15 residues in the CDR3. For the CDR3, the DNA is TGTGCCAGCAGCTACGGGACTTCTTTTCTAGGGGAGCTGTTTTTT. As protein: CASSYGTSFLGELFF.

This chain links TRBV7-3 with TRBJ2-5; D unclear. Germline-derived CDR1 and CDR2 are SGHTA and FQGTGA. The CDR3 runs to 13 residues. Trimming stripped 0 bases from V and 5 bases from J, with 7 bases between. In DNA, the CDR3 is TGTGCCAGCAGCTTAACGCTTGCCGAGACCCAGTACTTC. Its protein product is CASSLTLAETQYF.

This clonotype is medium-sized (0.01 to 0.1%). The chain combines TRBV7-2 with TRBJ2-1, with D unclear. This CDR3 has 14 amino acids. The V and J ends lost 6 bases and 7 bases respectively, with 16 bases between them. Germline loops: CDR1 SGHTA, CDR2 FQGNSA. Here the CDR3 reads CASRAEVGRNEQFF. The DNA of the CDR3 is TGTGCCAGCAGGGCAGAAGTCGGGCGTAATGAGCAGTTCTTC. Supplemented by reference TRBV7-2 and TRBJ2-1, the full variable domain reads GAGVSQSPSNKVTEKGKDVELRCDPISGHTALYWYRQSLGQGLEFLIYFQGNSAPDKSGLPSDRFSAERTGGSVSTLTIQRTQQEDSAVYLCASRAEVGRNEQFFGPGTRLTVL.

This clonotype appeared a few times. The chain links TRBV12-3 or TRBV12-4 to TRBJ1-2, with unresolved D. V lost 7 bases and J lost 6, with 15 bases in between. The CDR3 runs 13 residues. The CDR3 loop reads CASTQVEEDGYTF. CDR3 bases: TGTGCCAGCACCCAGGTGGAGGAGGATGGCTACACCTTC.

This clonotype was detected ten times or more. This chain joins TRBV7-2 and TRBJ2-3; 8 bases fit TRBD2. From germline, CDR1 is SGHTA and CDR2 FQGNSA. V was clipped by 4 bases and J by 2 bases; unmatched bases: 5. CDR3 length: 15 residues. This CDR3 is CASSSQRGNTDTQYF. The CDR3 region has the DNA TGTGCCAGCAGCTCCCAGCGGGGGAACACAGATACGCAGTATTTT.

This clonotype was recorded a few times. The chain couples TRBV10-3 to TRBJ2-7, with D perhaps assigned TRBD1 or TRBD2 (6 bases each). The germline gives CDR1 ENHRY, CDR2 SYGVKD. Deletions cut 0 bases from V and 2 bases from J, with 11 bases between. CDR3 length: 15 amino acids. CDR3 residues: CAISESEGHTYEQYF. The CDR3 region has the DNA TGTGCCATCAGTGAGTCGGAGGGACACACCTACGAGCAGTACTTC.

The sample holds a few counts of this clonotype. V and J are TRBV10-3 and TRBJ1-1; D remains ambiguous. CDR3 length: 13 amino acids. Per germline, CDR1 ENHRY and CDR2 SYGVKD. V shed 3 bases and J shed 1 base, with 6 bases lying between them. The DNA of the CDR3 is TGTGCCATCAGTGACGCTGCGAACACTGAAGCTTTCTTT. Protein product: CAISDAANTEAFF.

Many counts were recorded for this clonotype. The rearrangement joins TRBV6-2 or TRBV6-3 to TRBJ1-2; the D is unclear. Per germline, CDR1 MNHEY and CDR2 SVGEGT. The CDR3 runs 15 residues. V was cut by 8 bases and J by 4 bases, with 20 bases left in between. CDR3 nucleotides: TGTGCCAGCTTCGGGGAATTTGACGGGATCTATGGCTACACCTTC. Translated: CASFGEFDGIYGYTF.

The J gene is TRBJ2-3, the V gene TRBV7-9; D gene unclear. The CDR3 consists of 16 residues. Germline-derived CDR1 and CDR2 are SEHNR and FQNEAQ (reference sequence). Trimming shortened V by 1 base and J by 2 bases, and 13 bases separated the two germline ends. The CDR3 region is CASSLGVSLVTDTQYF. The CDR3 DNA sequence: TGTGCCAGCAGCTTAGGGGTCAGCCTCGTCACAGATACGCAGTATTTT.

Details on this clonotype: This may come from a read error, since a much larger clone is one base off. The genes are TRBV29-1 and TRBJ1-1; unclear D gene. Trimming took off 7 bases at V and 5 bases at J, with 14 bases between the two ends. The germline V gene encodes CDR1 SQVTM and CDR2 ANQGSEA. This CDR3 has 12 amino acids. The CDR3: CSAPLRGTEAFF. Here the CDR3 DNA reads TGCAGCGCCCCCCTTCGGGGAACTGAAGCTTTCTTT.

The table lists this clonotype with a few counts. The chain is built from TRBV10-1 and TRBJ2-3, with 8 bases matching TRBD1. Per the germline V gene, CDR1 is WNHNN and CDR2 is SYGVQD (reference sequence). The trim removed 2 bases at V and 5 bases at J, leaving 6 bases unmatched. The CDR3 consists of 15 residues. CDR3 protein: CASSEGSGGVDTQYF. The DNA for the CDR3 is TGCGCCAGCAGTGAGGGGTCAGGGGGCGTAGATACGCAGTATTTT.

This clonotype was picked up many times. The rearrangement joins TRBV7-9 to TRBJ1-2; D not resolved. Germline assignment: CDR1 SEHNR and CDR2 FQNEAQ (reference sequence). V shed 7 bases and J shed 4 bases, with 16 bases lying between them. The CDR3 contains 14 residues. CDR3 region: CASKILGRAYGYTF. The CDR3 nucleotides are TGTGCCAGCAAGATTTTGGGTCGTGCCTATGGCTACACCTTC.

Many counts were recorded for this clonotype. CDR3 amino acids: CASSILSGGAYEQYF. CDR3 DNA: TGTGCCAGCAGTATTCTAAGCGGGGGTGCCTACGAGCAGTACTTC. J is TRBJ2-7 and V is TRBV6-5, with TRBD2 matching over 8 bases. CDR1 MNHEY and CDR2 SVGAGI come from the germline V gene. The CDR3 is 15 residues long. After removal of 5 bases from V and 2 bases from J, the junction contained 8 bases not matched to a gene.

This clonotype was recorded many times. This chain uses TRBV7-9 with TRBJ2-7; weak D call: TRBD2 (5 bases). There are 11 residues in the CDR3. Germline values: CDR1 SEHNR, CDR2 FQNEAQ (reference sequence). V lost 0 bases and J 9 bases, leaving 6 bases between the germline ends. DNA of the CDR3: TGTGCCAGCAGCTTAGCAGGACTGCAGTACTTC. Amino acid sequence: CASSLAGLQYF.

Judged by abundance, this clonotype is medium-sized. V usage is TRBV3-1 and J usage is TRBJ1-1; no definite D call. There are 11 residues in the CDR3. The V end was cut by 4 bases, the J end by 3 bases, with 3 bases between. From germline, CDR1 is LGHDT and CDR2 YNNKEL (reference sequence). The CDR3, as DNA: TGTGCCAGCAGCCGGGACACTGAAGCTTTCTTT. This gives the protein CASSRDTEAFF.

This clonotype was picked up many times. J is TRBJ1-2 and V is TRBV7-2, with 10 bases aligning to TRBD1. J was trimmed by 6 bases and V by 3 bases; bases with no gene match: 1. From germline, CDR1 is SGHTA and CDR2 FQGNSA. The CDR3 spans 13 residues. Written as DNA, the CDR3 is TGTGCCAGCAGCTTGGACAGGGGGGATGGCTACACCTTC. Translated, it gives CASSLDRGDGYTF.

This chain links TRBV6-6 with TRBJ1-2; D is possibly TRBD1 (5 bases). Germline V CDR1 and CDR2: MNHNY, SVGAGI (reference sequence). Trimming took off 5 bases at V and 8 bases at J, with 15 bases between the two ends. The CDR3 consists of 13 residues. The CDR3 DNA follows: TGTGCCAGCAGTCCTGGAGCGGGGGGAGGCTACACCTTC. Translated: CASSPGAGGGYTF.

In this sample, this clonotype turned up many times. The chain combines TRBV6-2 or TRBV6-3 with TRBJ2-1, with D possibly TRBD1 on 6 matching bases. Trimming left V 0 bases short and J 6 bases short, with 12 bases between. The CDR3 runs to 15 residues. The germline gives CDR1 MNHEY, CDR2 SVGEGT. The CDR3 sequence: CASSYSGQTGNEQFF. CDR3 sequence (DNA): TGTGCCAGCAGTTACTCAGGACAGACGGGCAATGAGCAGTTCTTC.

The chain carries TRBV7-6 and TRBJ1-1; TRBD1 might be the D (5 bases). The CDR3 consists of 13 residues. Germline loops: CDR1 SGHVS, CDR2 FNYEAQ. Trimming left V 6 bases short and J 3 bases short, with 11 bases between. CDR3 residues: CASRGAGDTEAFF. CDR3 DNA: TGTGCCAGCAGAGGGGCCGGAGACACTGAAGCTTTCTTT.